This is a list of T cell receptor beta chains from one sample in a study of OX40 agonist ivuxolimab in advanced cancers. Clones were sequenced by immunoSEQ multiplex PCR, and TCRdb holds only the in-frame ones, with some missing. Here the sample spans approximately 35,000 clones, about 74% being singletons. Sequencing used CD4+ or CD8+ T cells sorted from blood, obtained in a trial of the OX40 agonist ivuxolimab. These receptors all come from an adult with an advanced solid tumor such as melanoma, head and neck, liver or kidney cancer. Both conserved end residues are part of each CDR3. The D gene is left open where the match is weak. Some rows mark clone size as missing; the rest say once, few, many or name a class of expanded clone.

j_call v_call d_call clone_size cdr3_aa cdr3_nt
TRBJ2-1 TRBV7-2 TRBD2 . CASSTAGGRNEQFF TGTGCCAGCAGTACAGCGGGGGGGCGGAATGAGCAGTTCTTC
TRBJ2-7 TRBV5-1 TRBD1 . CASSLPGQENYEQYF TGCGCCAGCAGCTTACCGGGACAGGAGAACTACGAGCAGTACTTC
TRBJ2-1 TRBV5-1 . . CASYNRARGEQFF TGCGCCAGCTACAACAGGGCACGGGGTGAGCAGTTCTTC
TRBJ1-1 TRBV27 . few CASSYGPKAFF TGTGCCAGCAGTTATGGACCCAAAGCTTTCTTT
TRBJ1-2 TRBV4-2 . few CASSQEGPIGGYTF TGTGCCAGCAGCCAAGAAGGCCCAATCGGTGGCTACACCTTC
TRBJ2-3 TRBV7-2 TRBD2 once CASQIAGSTDTQYF TGTGCCAGCCAAATAGCGGGTAGCACAGATACGCAGTATTTT
TRBJ1-1 TRBV9 . . CASSQTPYGGNTEAFF TGTGCCAGCAGCCAGACCCCCTACGGAGGGAACACTGAAGCTTTCTTT
TRBJ2-3 TRBV9 . . CASSSLGVRTDTQYF TGTGCCAGCAGCTCACTGGGGGTAAGAACAGATACGCAGTATTTT
TRBJ2-5 TRBV5-6 . . CASSSQGGRETQYF TGTGCCAGCAGCTCCCAGGGGGGCCGGGAGACCCAGTACTTC
TRBJ2-5 TRBV5-1 . . CASSFMPGTVRETQYF TGCGCCAGCAGCTTTATGCCAGGGACGGTTCGAGAGACCCAGTACTTC
TRBJ1-5 TRBV7-8 TRBD1 . CASSYTGVNQPQHF TGTGCCAGCAGCTATACAGGGGTCAATCAGCCCCAGCATTTT
TRBJ1-2 TRBV5-6 TRBD1 . CASSLVPGQSYGYTF TGTGCCAGCAGCTTGGTACCGGGACAGAGTTATGGCTACACCTTC
TRBJ2-2 TRBV6-4 . . CASSDGVTGELFF TGTGCCAGCAGTGACGGGGTTACCGGGGAGCTGTTTTTT
TRBJ2-3 TRBV7-3 TRBD2 . CASSPAGGRTDTQYF TGTGCCAGCAGCCCAGCGGGGGGAAGGACAGATACGCAGTATTTT
TRBJ2-2 TRBV5-4 . . CASSLQGTETGELFF TGTGCCAGCAGCTTGCAGGGGACGGAAACCGGGGAGCTGTTTTTT
TRBJ2-5 TRBV7-2 . . CASSSQGIADYF TGTGCCAGCAGCTCCCAAGGGATAGCGGATTACTTC
TRBJ2-6 TRBV2 . . CASSKNNPIQSRANVLTF TGTGCCAGCAGTAAAAACAATCCGATACAAAGTCGGGCCAACGTCCTGACTTTC
TRBJ2-7 TRBV29-1 . . CSVVAAGDEQYF TGCAGCGTTGTCGCCGCAGGGGACGAGCAGTACTTC
TRBJ1-1 TRBV11-2 . . CASSLSAGRTEAFF TGTGCCAGCAGCTTAAGTGCAGGGAGGACTGAAGCTTTCTTT
TRBJ1-1 TRBV19 . . CASSGSATSEAFF TGTGCCAGTAGTGGGTCGGCCACCTCTGAAGCTTTCTTT
TRBJ2-7 TRBV7-8 . . CASSFVGYEQYF TGTGCCAGCAGCTTCGTGGGGTACGAGCAGTACTTC
TRBJ2-2 TRBV6-6 TRBD2 . CASSATSGGTGELFF TGTGCCAGCAGTGCGACTAGCGGGGGCACCGGGGAGCTGTTTTTT
TRBJ1-2 TRBV18 . . CASSPPLTVQGGGYTF TGTGCCAGCTCACCACCGCTGACCGTCCAAGGCGGTGGCTACACCTTC
TRBJ2-2 TRBV27 . . CASRTSGPIPGELFF TGTGCCAGCAGGACCTCCGGACCGATCCCCGGGGAGCTGTTTTTT
TRBJ2-1 TRBV30 TRBD1 . CAWSVREGGQGRDEQFF TGTGCCTGGAGTGTAAGGGAAGGGGGACAGGGGAGGGATGAGCAGTTCTTC
TRBJ2-7 TRBV7-2 . once CASSLANQRYEQYF TGTGCCAGCAGCTTAGCCAACCAAAGGTACGAGCAGTACTTC
TRBJ1-1 TRBV7-9 TRBD1 . CASSPTDRGTEAFF TGTGCCAGCAGCCCCACAGACAGGGGAACTGAAGCTTTCTTT
TRBJ1-6 TRBV4-2 . . CASSQEVRTDSPLHF TGTGCCAGCAGCCAAGAGGTCAGGACGGATTCACCCCTCCACTTT
TRBJ1-4 TRBV19 . once CASSTPYRDIVYGANEKLFF TGTGCCAGTAGTACACCCTACCGGGACATCGTTTACGGGGCTAATGAAAAACTGTTTTTT
TRBJ1-2 TRBV6-1 . . CASSEMGGGGTIYGYTF TGTGCCAGCAGTGAAATGGGGGGAGGGGGAACTATTTATGGCTACACCTTC
TRBJ2-1 TRBV5-4 . . CASSLAGSYNEQFF TGTGCCAGCAGCTTGGCCGGCTCCTACAATGAGCAGTTCTTC
TRBJ1-4 TRBV5-1 TRBD1 medium-sized CASSLRDSFEKLFF TGCGCCAGCAGCTTGAGGGACAGCTTTGAAAAACTGTTTTTT
TRBJ2-7 TRBV28 . once CASSSTGHRSYEQYF TGTGCCAGCAGTTCGACGGGGCACAGATCCTACGAGCAGTACTTC
TRBJ1-2 TRBV15 . . CATSRDIDYGYTF TGTGCCACCAGCAGAGATATTGACTATGGCTACACCTTC
TRBJ2-3 TRBV7-9 . . CASSSTRTASTDTQYF TGTGCCAGCAGCTCGACAAGGACAGCTAGCACAGATACGCAGTATTTT
TRBJ1-2 TRBV30 . . CAWGYRAGIYGYTF TGTGCCTGGGGTTACAGGGCAGGGATCTATGGCTACACCTTC
TRBJ2-3 TRBV6-5 . few CASSIYTAADTQYF TGTGCCAGCAGCATTTACACCGCGGCAGATACGCAGTATTTT
TRBJ1-1 TRBV28 . few CASSLRGNTEAFF TGTGCCAGCAGTTTGAGGGGCAACACTGAAGCTTTCTTT
TRBJ1-4 TRBV27 . . CASSPRGGNEKLFF TGTGCCAGCAGTCCGAGGGGAGGTAATGAAAAACTGTTTTTT
TRBJ1-1 TRBV9 TRBD1 . CASSAPGGGGRRTEAFF TGTGCCAGCAGCGCCCCGGGAGGGGGCGGTCGGAGGACTGAAGCTTTCTTT
TRBJ2-2 TRBV18 . . CASSPQDGELFF TGTGCCAGCTCACCACAGGACGGGGAGCTGTTTTTT
TRBJ1-5 TRBV18 TRBD1 . CASSLDRGPNQPQHF TGTGCCAGCTCGCTTGACAGGGGGCCTAATCAGCCCCAGCATTTT
TRBJ2-7 TRBV10-3 . . CAISGGGSYEQYF TGTGCCATCAGTGGTGGGGGCTCCTACGAGCAGTACTTC
TRBJ2-3 TRBV7-2 . few CASSPYGGGRWNTQYF TGTGCCAGCAGCCCATATGGCGGGGGCCGTTGGAATACGCAGTATTTT
TRBJ1-5 TRBV2 . few CASSATGTNQPQHF TGTGCCAGCAGTGCAACAGGGACTAATCAGCCCCAGCATTTT
TRBJ2-5 TRBV18 TRBD1 once CASARDRQETQYF TGTGCCAGCGCCCGGGACAGACAAGAGACCCAGTACTTC
TRBJ1-2 TRBV29-1 TRBD1 . CSVEWTGGGYGYTF TGCAGCGTTGAATGGACAGGGGGCGGCTATGGCTACACCTTC
TRBJ2-7 TRBV7-9 . . CASSFRAGNEQYF TGTGCCAGCAGCTTTCGGGCAGGGAACGAGCAGTACTTC
TRBJ1-1 TRBV2 . . CASSELSTEAFF TGTGCCAGCAGTGAATTGAGCACTGAAGCTTTCTTT
TRBJ1-2 TRBV4-1 . . CASSQVGGELYGYTF TGCGCCAGCAGCCAAGTTGGGGGGGAGCTCTATGGCTACACCTTC
TRBJ2-4 TRBV5-1 TRBD2 . CASSPRLAAKNIQYF TGCGCCAGCAGCCCGCGACTAGCGGCTAAAAACATTCAGTACTTC
TRBJ1-3 TRBV7-6 . . CASSATVSSGNTIYF TGTGCCAGCAGCGCCACAGTGAGCTCTGGAAACACCATATATTTT
TRBJ1-5 TRBV19 . . CASSDGFNQPQHF TGTGCCAGTAGTGACGGATTCAATCAGCCCCAGCATTTT
TRBJ1-1 TRBV5-4 . . CASSLVNTEAFF TGTGCCAGCAGCTTGGTGAACACTGAAGCTTTCTTT